This T cell receptor (beta chain) originates from a study of T cell responses to AZD1222 COVID-19 vaccine. Overall study results and limits: Reportedly, nearly half of unique spike TCRs recognized epitopes outside B.1.351/B.1.1.7 mutations. Possibly, clonal diversity was underestimated; donors were largely white British and included more females. Breadth and depth of Spike-specific TCRs rose after two AZD1222 doses.

Method: immunoSEQ multiplex PCR; TCRdb's copy keeps in-frame clones and lacks some. The sample holds about 120,000 clones, over 75% seen once. In the case of this clone: Its antigen is unidentified. The same CDR3 also results from other DNA sequences found in this sample.

This CDR3 comprises 15 residues. The germline V gene has CDR1 MNHEY and CDR2 SVGAGI. V lost 4 bases and J lost 1; bases outside the gene matches: 3. The TCR comes from an adult in good health. Sequencing was performed on peripheral blood, taken on day 0 of AZD1222 vaccination. V and J are TRBV6-5 and TRBJ1-5; 8 nucleotides align to TRBD1. The CDR3 coding sequence is TGTGCCAGCAGTTCCAGGGGGCTAAGCAATCAGCCCCAGCATTTT. As protein: CASSSRGLSNQPQHF.